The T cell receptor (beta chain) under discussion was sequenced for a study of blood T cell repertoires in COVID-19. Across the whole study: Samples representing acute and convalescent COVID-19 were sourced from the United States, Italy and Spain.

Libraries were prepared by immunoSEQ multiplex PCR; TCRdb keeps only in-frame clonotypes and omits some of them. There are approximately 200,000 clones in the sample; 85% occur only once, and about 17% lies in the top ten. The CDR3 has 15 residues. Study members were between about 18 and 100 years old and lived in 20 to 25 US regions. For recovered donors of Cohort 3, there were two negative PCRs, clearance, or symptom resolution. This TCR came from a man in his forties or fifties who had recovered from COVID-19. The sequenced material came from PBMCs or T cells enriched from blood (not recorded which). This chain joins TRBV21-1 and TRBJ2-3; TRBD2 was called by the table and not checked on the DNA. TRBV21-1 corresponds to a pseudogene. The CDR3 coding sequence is TGTGCCAGCAGCTCTAAGCGGTATCTTACAGATACGCAGTATTTT. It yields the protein CASSSKRYLTDTQYF.